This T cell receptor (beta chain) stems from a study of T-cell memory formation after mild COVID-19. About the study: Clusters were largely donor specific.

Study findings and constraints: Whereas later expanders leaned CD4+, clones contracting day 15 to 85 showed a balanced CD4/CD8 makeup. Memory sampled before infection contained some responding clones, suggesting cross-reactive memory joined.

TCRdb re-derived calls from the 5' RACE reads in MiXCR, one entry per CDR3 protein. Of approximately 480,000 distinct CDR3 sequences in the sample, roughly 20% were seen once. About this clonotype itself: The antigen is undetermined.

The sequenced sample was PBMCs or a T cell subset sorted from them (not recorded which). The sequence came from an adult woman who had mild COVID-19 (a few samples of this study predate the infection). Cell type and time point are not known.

CDR3 in amino acids: CASRRWDEAFF. The CDR3 DNA sequence: TGTGCCAGCAGGCGGTGGGATGAAGCTTTCTTT. This chain joins TRBV25-1 and TRBJ1-1, with D uncertain. There are 11 residues in the CDR3. The germline V and J ends were trimmed by 6 bases and 7 bases, with 9 bases remaining between them. Germline V gene data show CDR1 as MGHDK and CDR2 as SYGVNS.